This passage covers 26 T cell receptor beta chains from one sample sequenced in a study of regulatory T cells in long-lasting Graves disease. Specified time point: newly diagnosed GD, antithyroid drugs for less than 3 months. TCR sequences were obtained from RNA taken from PBMCs. Arm-PCR with iRepertoire HTBI primers amplified the CDR3 regions for these TCR beta libraries. Each CDR3 protein is one row after TCRdb ran MiXCR on the multiplex PCR reads. Of about 440,000 distinct CDR3 sequences in the sample, 16% were seen once. The same data also went into a second study, on T cells in Graves' hyperthyroidism and ophthalmopathy.

Specimen: peripheral blood mononuclear cells (PBMCs), collected at new diagnosis, from a patient treated with antithyroid drugs. These receptors all stem from a woman aged 25 to 39 with Graves disease.

The chain links TRBV4-1 to TRBJ2-3; 7 bases are shared with TRBD2. The germline V gene encodes CDR1 MGHRA and CDR2 YSYEKL. V trimming: 0 bases; J trimming: 0 bases; junction bases outside the gene matches: 6. This CDR3 has 17 amino acids. CDR3 residues: CASSQDFGSGSTDTQYF. DNA of the CDR3: TGCGCCAGCAGCCAAGATTTCGGTAGCGGGAGCACAGATACGCAGTATTTT.

Notes on this clonotype: A read error is the likely source, as a far larger clone sits one nucleotide away. This chain links TRBV4-2 with TRBJ2-1, with D uncertain. CDR1 and CDR2 (germline): LGHNA, YNFKEQ. This CDR3 has 13 residues. CDR3 nucleotide sequence: TGTGCCAGCAGCTTAGACGCCCGCAATGAGCGGTTCTTC. It codes for CASSLDARNERFF.

The rearrangement links TRBV19 to TRBJ1-2; D unclear. Germline V gene data show CDR1 as LNHDA and CDR2 as SQIVND (reference sequence). Trimming removed 8 bases at V and 7 bases at J, with 14 bases between. The CDR3 spans 12 residues. The CDR3 spells CASWMGYVGYTF. CDR3 in DNA: TGTGCCAGTTGGATGGGGTATGTTGGCTACACCTTC. The variable domain in full, completed from reference TRBV19 and TRBJ1-2, reads DGGITQSPKYLFRKEGQNVTLSCEQNLNHDAMYWYRQDPGQGLRLIYYSQIVNDFQKGDIAEGYSVSREKKESFPLTVTSAQKNPTAFYLCASWMGYVGYTFGSGTRLTVV.

Remarks on this clonotype: This may arise from a read error, as a much more abundant clone is one base away. V gene TRBV3-1 combines with J gene TRBJ2-2, with D perhaps matching TRBD1 or TRBD2 (5 bases each). Trimming stripped 5 bases from V and 4 bases from J, with 11 bases between. CDR1 is LGHDT, CDR2 YNNKEL, per germline (reference sequence). This CDR3 contains 14 residues. In nucleotides, the CDR3 is TGTGCCAGCAGCGGGGGAGAGGTCACCGGGGAGCTGTTTTTT. The encoded protein is CASSGGEVTGELFF.

This clonotype was counted a few times. The chain has TRBV5-1 and TRBJ1-1; D is unresolved. Per the germline V gene, CDR1 is SGHRS and CDR2 is YFSETQ. V dropped 2 bases and J dropped 8 bases, with 10 bases sitting between them. The CDR3 loop spans 12 amino acids. This CDR3 reads CASSFMRGEAFF. The DNA for the CDR3 is TGCGCCAGCAGCTTCATGCGGGGAGAAGCTTTCTTT.

The sample holds a few counts of this clonotype. The chain has TRBV14 and TRBJ2-7, with TRBD1 matching 8 bases. Per germline, CDR1 SGHDN and CDR2 FVKESK. V shed 4 bases and J 7 bases; nucleotides not matched to a gene: 12. CDR3 size: 15 residues. CDR3 in DNA: TGTGCCAGCAGCCTTAGCAGGGGGCTATCGGGGGAGCAGTACTTC. As protein: CASSLSRGLSGEQYF. Looking up the rest from reference TRBV14 and TRBJ2-7 gives the full variable domain: EAGVTQFPSHSVIEKGQTVTLRCDPISGHDNLYWYRRVMGKEIKFLLHFVKESKQDESGMPNNRFLAERTGGTYSTLKVQPAELEDSGVYFCASSLSRGLSGEQYFGPGTRLTVT.

In its sample, this clonotype was seen many times. The V gene is TRBV3-1, the J gene TRBJ2-1; the D is unclear. This CDR3 region has 11 residues. Trimming cost V 3 bases and J 8 bases, with 5 bases left between them. CDR1 is LGHDT and CDR2 is YNNKEL in the germline V gene (reference sequence). CDR3 sequence: CASSQHHEQFF. The CDR3 DNA sequence: TGTGCCAGCAGCCAGCATCATGAGCAGTTCTTC.

This clonotype has just a few counts. The CDR3 region is CASRGTLRNTEAFF. CDR3 nucleotides: TGCGCCAGCAGGGGAACCCTTAGGAACACTGAAGCTTTCTTT. This chain uses TRBV4-1 with TRBJ1-1; no clear D gene. Trimming removed 6 bases from V and 1 base from J, with 12 bases in between. The CDR3 runs 14 residues. Per germline, CDR1 MGHRA and CDR2 YSYEKL.

The CDR3 spells CASSYAREVQETQYF. Here the CDR3 DNA reads TGTGCCAGCAGTTACGCGCGGGAGGTCCAAGAGACCCAGTACTTC. The gene calls are TRBV6-5 and TRBJ2-5; 8 positions match TRBD2. The CDR3 is 15 amino acids. The V segment lost 2 bases and the J segment 1 base; nucleotides outside the gene matches: 3. Germline CDR1 MNHEY, CDR2 SVGAGI.

The chain carries TRBV12-3 or TRBV12-4 and TRBJ2-1, with D tentatively TRBD1 or TRBD2 (5 bases each). V shed 5 bases and J shed 4 bases, with 18 bases lying between them. The length of the CDR3 is 16 residues. The CDR3 loop reads CASSDTGWGSYNEQFF. The CDR3 nucleotides read TGTGCCAGCAGTGACACCGGCTGGGGGTCTTACAATGAGCAGTTCTTC.

This clonotype was found many times. This chain uses TRBV28 with TRBJ1-5; 12 bases agree with TRBD1. The junction had 3 bases not matched to a gene; V was cut back by 7 bases and J by 5 bases. The CDR3 covers 14 residues. Germline CDR1 is MDHEN and CDR2 is SYDVKM. The CDR3 loop is CASTGTGGYQPQHF. The CDR3 DNA reads TGTGCCAGCACTGGGACAGGGGGCTATCAGCCCCAGCATTTT.

The rearrangement joins TRBV7-9 to TRBJ2-7, with 8 positions matching TRBD1. CDR3 length: 16 residues. Germline V gene data show CDR1 as SEHNR and CDR2 as FQNEAQ (reference sequence). V was clipped by 5 bases and J by 0 bases; unmatched bases: 9. CDR3 region: CASSHWTGKTSYEQYF. DNA of the CDR3: TGTGCCAGCAGCCACTGGACAGGGAAGACCTCCTACGAGCAGTACTTC.

This clonotype was detected ten times or more. The chain combines TRBV28 with TRBJ2-1; unclear D gene. The germline CDR1 and CDR2 sequences are MDHEN and SYDVKM. This CDR3 contains 10 residues. V was cut by 8 bases and J by 6 bases, with 5 bases left in between. The CDR3 here is CASGANEQFF. The CDR3 DNA sequence: TGTGCCAGCGGAGCCAATGAGCAGTTCTTC.

This clonotype has ten or more counts. The chain is built from TRBV28 and TRBJ1-5, with a weak D call TRBD1 (6 bases). The germline gives CDR1 MDHEN, CDR2 SYDVKM. V lost 1 base and J lost 0, with 10 bases in between. This CDR3 is built from 16 residues. The DNA for the CDR3 is TGTGCCAGCAGTTTATATGGACAGTATAGCAATCAGCCCCAGCATTTT. Residues: CASSLYGQYSNQPQHF. The entire variable domain, with the rest obtained from reference TRBV28 and TRBJ1-5, is as follows: DVKVTQSSRYLVKRTGEKVFLECVQDMDHENMFWYRQDPGLGLRLIYFSYDVKMKEKGDIPEGYSVSREKKERFSLILESASTNQTSMYLCASSLYGQYSNQPQHFGDGTRLSIL.

There are many counts of this clonotype. The genes are TRBV6-5 and TRBJ1-6; TRBD1 agrees at 8 bases. This CDR3 contains 14 residues. With V trimmed by 4 bases and J by 9 bases, 5 bases remained unmatched. Germline CDR1 MNHEY, CDR2 SVGAGI. The CDR3 reads CASSFGQGTSPLHF. CDR3 DNA: TGTGCCAGCAGTTTCGGACAGGGCACTTCACCCCTCCACTTT.

A word on this clonotype: Since a much larger clone is just one base distant, this may be a read error. This rearrangement joins TRBV28 to TRBJ1-1; TRBD1 aligns across 12 bases. Unmatched junction bases numbered 10, after V lost 5 bases and J lost 12 bases. Per the germline V gene, CDR1 is MDHEN and CDR2 is SYDVKM. CDR3 length equals 14 residues. The CDR3 loop reads CASSIGTGGPATFF. For the CDR3, the DNA is TGTGCCAGCAGTATCGGGACAGGGGGCCCGGCAACTTTCTTT.

This clonotype was seen repeatedly, ten times or more. The CDR3 region has the DNA TGCGCCAGCAGCTTGGATCCGGGGACAGGGAAGGGCTACACCTTC. Protein: CASSLDPGTGKGYTF. V usage is TRBV5-1 and J usage is TRBJ1-2; 9 nucleotides match TRBD1. This CDR3 is built from 15 residues. In germline, CDR1 is SGHRS, CDR2 YFSETQ. J lost 8 bases, V lost 0 bases, and 8 bases had no gene match.

This clonotype was detected many times. The chain couples TRBV6-5 to TRBJ2-1; D possibly corresponds to TRBD2 (6 bases). Germline V lookup: CDR1 MNHEY, CDR2 SVGAGI. Trimming cost V 2 bases and J 12 bases, with 26 bases left between them. The CDR3 runs 17 residues. The CDR3 region is CASSYSGVGGLDGGQFF. DNA of the CDR3: TGTGCCAGCAGTTACAGTGGTGTGGGGGGACTGGACGGAGGGCAGTTCTTC.

This clonotype showed up many times. V usage is TRBV10-3 and J usage is TRBJ2-2, with TRBD2 identical over 9 bases. CDR3 length: 17 residues. In germline, CDR1 is ENHRY, CDR2 SYGVKD. V lost 6 bases and J lost 2; bases outside the gene matches: 10. The CDR3 is CAIRPYIAGVNTGELFF. The DNA of the CDR3 is TGTGCCATCAGACCCTATATAGCGGGAGTAAACACCGGGGAGCTGTTTTTT.

This clonotype was seen many times. The chain has TRBV30 and TRBJ1-1; a weak D match, TRBD1 (5 bases). CDR3 length: 16 residues. Looked up from germline, CDR1 is GTSNPN and CDR2 is SVGIG (reference sequence). Trimming took off 2 bases at V and 1 base at J, with 17 bases between the two ends. CDR3 nucleotide sequence: TGTGCCTGGAGTCCCCCTCGGACATCCCCGAACACTGAAGCTTTCTTT. It is translated as CAWSPPRTSPNTEAFF.

The chain has TRBV5-1 and TRBJ2-1, with 11 bases lining up with TRBD2. J was trimmed by 4 bases and V by 3 bases; bases with no gene match: 6. Looked up from germline, CDR1 is SGHRS and CDR2 is YFSETQ. This CDR3 region has 16 residues. The CDR3 loop reads CASSSTGLAEYNEQFF. In DNA form, the CDR3 reads TGCGCCAGCAGCTCTACGGGACTAGCGGAATACAATGAGCAGTTCTTC. Complete variable domain (other parts from reference TRBV5-1 and TRBJ2-1): KAGVTQTPRYLIKTRGQQVTLSCSPISGHRSVSWYQQTPGQGLQFLFEYFSETQRNKGNFPGRFSGRQFSNSRSEMNVSTLELGDSALYLCASSSTGLAEYNEQFFGPGTRLTVL.

This clonotype was picked up many times. This rearrangement joins TRBV5-6 to TRBJ2-7, with a weak D call TRBD1 (5 bases). Trimming took off 2 bases at V and 7 bases at J, with 7 bases between the two ends. The germline V gene has CDR1 SGHDT and CDR2 YYEEEE. The CDR3 loop spans 11 amino acids. For the CDR3, the DNA is TGTGCCAGCAGCTTCCAGGGAGAGCAGTACTTC. This codes for CASSFQGEQYF.

This clonotype was observed many times. The chain employs TRBV6-5 and TRBJ1-1; D is perhaps TRBD1 (6 bases). V was trimmed by 4 bases and J by 0 bases, leaving 12 bases between them. CDR1 MNHEY and CDR2 SVGAGI come from the germline V gene. The CDR3 loop spans 15 amino acids. CDR3 sequence: CASSWTEVMNTEAFF. CDR3 nucleotides: TGTGCCAGCAGTTGGACAGAAGTTATGAACACTGAAGCTTTCTTT.

This clonotype was detected a few times. V is TRBV15 and J is TRBJ2-7, with D possibly being TRBD2 (5 bases). V was shortened by 0 bases and J by 3 bases, with 18 bases between the two germline ends. CDR3 length equals 17 residues. Per germline, CDR1 LNHNV and CDR2 YYDKDF (reference sequence). In DNA, the CDR3 is TGTGCCACCAGCAGAGATAGAGACCGCGGAGGATTCTACGAGCAGTACTTC. Its protein product is CATSRDRDRGGFYEQYF.

This clonotype showed up many times. The chain carries TRBV19 and TRBJ1-2, with unresolved D. Trimming took 0 bases from V and 7 from J, leaving 12 bases between them. The CDR3 consists of 14 residues. Germline V gives CDR1 LNHDA, CDR2 SQIVND (reference sequence). CDR3 region: CASSIDGALGGYTF. DNA for the CDR3: TGTGCCAGTAGTATAGATGGTGCTTTGGGTGGCTACACCTTC. The full variable domain, its missing parts supplied by reference TRBV19 and TRBJ1-2, is DGGITQSPKYLFRKEGQNVTLSCEQNLNHDAMYWYRQDPGQGLRLIYYSQIVNDFQKGDIAEGYSVSREKKESFPLTVTSAQKNPTAFYLCASSIDGALGGYTFGSGTRLTVV.

This clonotype occurred a few times. The rearrangement uses TRBV6-5 and TRBJ2-5; tentatively, D is TRBD2 (6 bases). Germline CDR1 MNHEY, CDR2 SVGAGI. This CDR3 is 13 amino acids long. V lost 1 base and J 9 bases, leaving 12 bases between the germline ends. In DNA, the CDR3 is TGTGCCAGCAGTTACTATGGACCGGGGGCCCAGTACTTC. The encoded protein is CASSYYGPGAQYF.